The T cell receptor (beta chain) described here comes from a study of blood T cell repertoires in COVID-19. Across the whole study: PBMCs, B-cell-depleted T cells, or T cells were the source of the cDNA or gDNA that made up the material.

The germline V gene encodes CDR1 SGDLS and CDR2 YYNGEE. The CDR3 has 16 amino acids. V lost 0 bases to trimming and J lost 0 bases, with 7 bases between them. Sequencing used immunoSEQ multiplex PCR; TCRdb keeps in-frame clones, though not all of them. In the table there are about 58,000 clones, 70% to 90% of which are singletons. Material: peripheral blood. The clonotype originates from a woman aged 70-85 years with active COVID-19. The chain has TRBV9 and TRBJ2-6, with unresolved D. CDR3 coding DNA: TGTGCCAGCAGCGTAGAAGCTGACTCTGGGGCCAACGTCCTGACTTTC. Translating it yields CASSVEADSGANVLTF.